This record looks at one T cell receptor (beta chain) sequence and its context. This table comes from immunoSEQ multiplex PCR, and its TCRdb copy is limited to in-frame clones, with some not included. The repertoire consists of about 130,000 clones, with 90% occurring once and the leading ten covering about 4%. The sample is drawn from a study of blood T cell repertoires in COVID-19. Study at large: The United States, Italy and Spain provided the acute and convalescent COVID-19 samples. Sample material is recorded as cDNA or gDNA derived from T cells, B-cell-depleted T cells, or PBMCs.

V dropped 1 base and J dropped 5 bases, with 15 bases sitting between them. CDR1 is SGHAT and CDR2 is FQDESV in the germline V gene (reference sequence). The CDR3 sequence is 15 residues long. The chain links TRBV11-1 to TRBJ2-7, with no clear D. This sequence originates from a man aged 45-60 years with active COVID-19. The sequenced sample consisted of peripheral blood. The CDR3: CASSLVSSGRDEQYF. The CDR3 DNA reads TGTGCCAGCAGCTTAGTTAGTTCGGGTCGCGACGAGCAGTACTTC. Filled out from reference TRBV11-1 and TRBJ2-7, the complete variable domain reads EAEVAQSPRYKITEKSQAVAFWCDPISGHATLYWYRQILGQGPELLVQFQDESVVDDSQLPKDRFSAERLKGVDSTLKIQPAELGDSAMYLCASSLVSSGRDEQYFGPGTRLTVT.